The 18 T cell receptor beta chains given below trace back to one sample, sequenced in a study of T cell responses to AZD1222 COVID-19 vaccine. Repertoires were generated with immunoSEQ multiplex PCR, while TCRdb's copy carries only in-frame clones and drops some. The sample comprises 100,000 to 150,000 clones, approximately 85% of which are singletons, and 3.5% to 5% rests with the top ten. This sample comprised peripheral blood, obtained 28 days after the second AZD1222 dose. The source of these receptors is an adult who received the AZD1222 COVID-19 vaccine.

The chain combines TRBV7-2 with TRBJ2-7, with 7 bases lining up with TRBD2. The CDR3 sequence is 14 residues long. The V gene's germline CDR1 is SGHTA and CDR2 FQGNSA. The V gene end was trimmed by 8 bases and the J gene end by 2 bases; junction bases not matched to a gene: 9. The CDR3 bases are TGTGCCAGCCGCCCTGGCGGGAGCGCCTACGAGCAGTACTTC. It encodes CASRPGGSAYEQYF.

The V and J genes are TRBV7-6 and TRBJ1-2, with TRBD1 matching over 7 bases. CDR1 and CDR2 from the germline V gene are SGHVS and FNYEAQ. The V segment lost 5 bases and the J segment 7 bases; nucleotides outside the gene matches: 10. The CDR3 length is 14 residues. CDR3 loop: CASSQSTGSVGYTF. CDR3 nucleotide sequence: TGTGCCAGCAGCCAATCGACAGGGTCCGTTGGCTACACCTTC.

The chain has TRBV19 and TRBJ1-5; D is ambiguous. The CDR3 has 12 residues. Deletions cut 3 bases from V and 4 bases from J, with 4 bases between. From germline, CDR1 is LNHDA and CDR2 SQIVND (reference sequence). CDR3 loop: CASSILNQPQHF. As DNA, the CDR3 is TGTGCCAGTAGTATTCTTAATCAGCCCCAGCATTTT.

The CDR3 here is CASSQTPTGEGGYTF. CDR3 DNA: TGTGCCAGCAGCCAAACCCCTACAGGGGAGGGTGGCTACACCTTC. The chain recombines TRBV7-2 with TRBJ1-2, with TRBD1 matching over 7 bases. The germline V gene has CDR1 SGHTA and CDR2 FQGNSA. The CDR3 loop spans 15 amino acids. V gave up 5 bases and J gave up 7 bases; unmatched junction bases: 13.

The gene calls are TRBV18 and TRBJ1-6; 7 nucleotides agree with TRBD1. The germline CDR1 and CDR2 sequences are KGHSH and LQKENI. Unmatched junction bases numbered 4, after V lost 3 bases and J lost 8 bases. The CDR3 length is 14 residues. The CDR3 is CASSPSGGDSPLHF. CDR3 DNA sequence: TGTGCCAGCTCACCCTCAGGGGGGGATTCACCCCTCCACTTT.

This sequence joins TRBV6-5 and TRBJ2-5; 8 bases align to TRBD1. Germline CDR1 and CDR2: MNHEY and SVGAGI. After removal of 4 bases from V and 4 bases from J, the junction contained 8 bases not matched to a gene. The CDR3 spans 15 residues. The CDR3 nucleotides read TGTGCCAGCAGTTCTCAGGGGGCCAAAGTAGAGACCCAGTACTTC. Translating gives CASSSQGAKVETQYF.

This clone was seen once. The chain carries TRBV3-1 (or the pseudogene TRBV3-2) and TRBJ1-1; D is perhaps TRBD1 (5 bases). This CDR3 comprises 14 residues. With 0 bases removed from V and 4 bases from J, the gap between germline ends came to 9 bases. Germline CDR1 LGHDT, CDR2 YNNKEL (reference sequence). In DNA, the CDR3 is TGTGCCAGCAGCCAAGATCTGGGGGGCACTGAAGCTTTCTTT. It translates to CASSQDLGGTEAFF.

Here the CDR3 DNA reads TGCGCCAGCAGTCCTAACCTTGTAGGCACCGGGGAGCTGTTTTTT. This codes for CASSPNLVGTGELFF. The chain couples TRBV5-1 to TRBJ2-2, with no clear D. CDR3 size: 15 residues. Trimming removed 5 bases at V and 4 bases at J, with 15 bases between. CDR1 and CDR2 from the germline V gene are SGHRS and YFSETQ.

The rearrangement links TRBV9 to TRBJ1-2; D uncertain. The CDR3 covers 13 residues. CDR1 and CDR2 from the germline V gene are SGDLS and YYNGEE. The V end lost 4 bases, the J end lost 4 bases, and 11 bases lay between the germline ends. The CDR3 nucleotides are TGTGCCAGCAGCTCCAGCCTGGGCTATGGCTACACCTTC. Its protein product is CASSSSLGYGYTF.

The chain joins TRBV7-2 to TRBJ1-2; possibly TRBD1 for D (6 bases). The CDR3 length is 16 residues. The germline V gene has CDR1 SGHTA and CDR2 FQGNSA. The germline V and J ends were trimmed by 6 bases and 4 bases, with 21 bases remaining between them. The CDR3 region is CASSGFGQGIGYGYTF. CDR3 bases: TGTGCCAGCAGTGGGTTCGGGCAGGGGATCGGCTATGGCTACACCTTC.

The chain combines TRBV30 with TRBJ1-4; D is possibly TRBD1 (5 bases). The V gene's germline CDR1 is GTSNPN and CDR2 SVGIG (reference sequence). Trimming left V 2 bases short and J 8 bases short, with 12 bases between. The CDR3 loop spans 13 amino acids. DNA of the CDR3: TGTGCCTGGAGTAGAGGCGAGGGGGAAAAACTGTTTTTT. This sequence encodes CAWSRGEGEKLFF. The variable domain in full, completed from reference TRBV30 and TRBJ1-4, reads SQTIHQWPATLVQPVGSPLSLECTVEGTSNPNLYWYRQAAGRGLQLLFYSVGIGQISSEVPQNLSASRPQDRQFILSSKKLLLSDSGFYLCAWSRGEGEKLFFGSGTQLSVL.

The gene calls are TRBV2 and TRBJ1-3; no firm D call. Per germline, CDR1 SNHLY and CDR2 FYNNEI. This CDR3 is built from 15 residues. Trimming took 1 base from V and 0 from J, leaving 7 bases between them. DNA of the CDR3: TGTGCCAGCAGTGAAGTTCCCATCTCTGGAAACACCATATATTTT. Amino acids: CASSEVPISGNTIYF.

The chain recombines TRBV14 with TRBJ1-1, with D possibly matching TRBD1 (6 bases). CDR3 length: 17 amino acids. Trimming pared 4 bases from V and 3 bases from J, leaving 21 bases between. Germline values: CDR1 SGHDN, CDR2 FVKESK. CDR3 amino acids: CASSLNPRPGGHTEAFF. CDR3 DNA: TGTGCCAGCAGCCTGAACCCCCGCCCGGGGGGGCACACTGAAGCTTTCTTT.

The CDR3 protein is CASSLSGGSSQFF. The CDR3 coding sequence is TGTGCCAGCAGTTTATCAGGAGGGTCCTCACAGTTCTTC. The chain joins TRBV27 to TRBJ2-1; tentatively, D is TRBD2 (6 bases). This CDR3 is 13 amino acids long. The V gene lost 0 bases and the J gene lost 13 bases, with 13 bases spanning the gap. Per the germline V gene, CDR1 is MNHEY and CDR2 is SMNVEV (reference sequence).

The sample holds one count of this clone. The chain recombines TRBV7-8 with TRBJ1-6, with a tentative D call TRBD1 (6 bases). Germline CDR1 SGHVS, CDR2 FQNEAQ. The length of the CDR3 is 16 residues. Trimming took off 8 bases at V and 3 bases at J, with 17 bases between the two ends. The DNA for the CDR3 is TGTGCCAGCTTAGAGGGGGGGGCTGTCTATAATTCACCCCTCCACTTT. Encoded protein: CASLEGGAVYNSPLHF. The full variable domain, rest sourced from reference TRBV7-8 and TRBJ1-6, is GAGVSQSPRYKVAKRGQDVALRCDPISGHVSLFWYQQALGQGPEFLTYFQNEAQLDKSGLPSDRFFAERPEGSVSTLKIQRTQQEDSAVYLCASLEGGAVYNSPLHFGNGTRLTVT.

The chain links TRBV11-1 to TRBJ2-1; 8 bases are shared with TRBD2. The CDR3 is made up of 15 amino acids. CDR1 is SGHAT, CDR2 FQDESV, per germline (reference sequence). V was clipped by 8 bases and J by 7 bases; unmatched bases: 13. The DNA of the CDR3 is TGTGCCAGCGAGCCCCGGGGGGGAGGTAGGAATGAGCAGTTCTTC. Amino acids: CASEPRGGGRNEQFF.

This chain links TRBV7-9 with TRBJ1-1, with D tentatively TRBD1 (6 bases). V was trimmed by 2 bases and J by 1 base, leaving 11 bases between them. CDR1 SEHNR and CDR2 FQNEAQ come from the germline V gene (reference sequence). This CDR3 has 15 amino acids. The CDR3 loop reads CASSLTGKSNTEAFF. DNA for the CDR3: TGTGCCAGCAGCTTAACAGGGAAATCGAACACTGAAGCTTTCTTT.

V is TRBV7-3 and J is TRBJ1-3; D is uncertain. CDR1 is SGHTA and CDR2 is FQGTGA in the germline V gene. There are 15 residues in the CDR3. The V end was cut by 5 bases, the J end by 1 base, with 12 bases between. In DNA form, the CDR3 reads TGTGCCAGCAGCCGGCAGCCGGGGTCTGGAAACACCATATATTTT. Translating gives CASSRQPGSGNTIYF.